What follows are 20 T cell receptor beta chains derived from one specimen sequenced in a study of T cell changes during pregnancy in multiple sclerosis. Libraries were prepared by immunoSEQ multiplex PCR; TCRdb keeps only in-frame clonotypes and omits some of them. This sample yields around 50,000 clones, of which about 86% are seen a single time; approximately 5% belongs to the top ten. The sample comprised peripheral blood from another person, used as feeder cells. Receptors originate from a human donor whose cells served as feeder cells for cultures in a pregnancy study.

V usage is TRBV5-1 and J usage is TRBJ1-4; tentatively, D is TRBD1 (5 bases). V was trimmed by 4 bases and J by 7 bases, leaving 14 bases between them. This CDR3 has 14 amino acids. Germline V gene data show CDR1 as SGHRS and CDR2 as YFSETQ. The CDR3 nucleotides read TGCGCCAGCAGCCTCGGGACGCCTGGTGAAAAACTGTTTTTT. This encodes CASSLGTPGEKLFF.

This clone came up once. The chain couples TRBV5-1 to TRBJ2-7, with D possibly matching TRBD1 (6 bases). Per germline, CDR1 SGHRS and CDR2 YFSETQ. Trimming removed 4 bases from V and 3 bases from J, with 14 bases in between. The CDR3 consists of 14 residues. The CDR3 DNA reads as TGCGCCAGCAGCGTCTATGGGACATTCTACGAGCAGTACTTC. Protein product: CASSVYGTFYEQYF.

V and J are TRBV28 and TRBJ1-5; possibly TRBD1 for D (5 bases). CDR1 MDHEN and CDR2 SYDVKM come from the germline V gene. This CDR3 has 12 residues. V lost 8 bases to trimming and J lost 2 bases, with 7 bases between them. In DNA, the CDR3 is TGTGCCAGCGGGGCGGGCAATCAGCCCCAGCATTTT. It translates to CASGAGNQPQHF.

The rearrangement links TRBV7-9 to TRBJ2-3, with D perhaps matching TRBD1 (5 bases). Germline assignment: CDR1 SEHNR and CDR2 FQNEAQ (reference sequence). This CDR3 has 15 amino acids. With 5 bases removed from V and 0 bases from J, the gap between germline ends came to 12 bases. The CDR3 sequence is CASSPGQGSTDTQYF. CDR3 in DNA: TGTGCCAGCAGCCCCGGTCAGGGCAGCACAGATACGCAGTATTTT.

The CDR3 bases are TGTGCCAGCAGCTTTTGGATGACTGAAGCTTTCTTT. It is translated as CASSFWMTEAFF. This sequence joins TRBV5-4 and TRBJ1-1, with D uncertain. From germline, CDR1 is SGHNT and CDR2 YYREEE (reference sequence). The CDR3 runs 12 residues. Deletions cut 2 bases from V and 5 bases from J, with 7 bases between. Variable domain in full (rest from reference TRBV5-4 and TRBJ1-1): ETGVTQSPTHLIKTRGQQVTLRCSSQSGHNTVSWYQQALGQGPQFIFQYYREEENGRGNFPPRFSGLQFPNYSSELNVNALELDDSALYLCASSFWMTEAFFGQGTRLTVV.

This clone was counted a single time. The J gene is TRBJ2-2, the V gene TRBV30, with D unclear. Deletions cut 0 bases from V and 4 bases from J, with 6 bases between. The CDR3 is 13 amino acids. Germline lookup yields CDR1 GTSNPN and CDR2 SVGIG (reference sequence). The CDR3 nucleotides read TGTGCCTGGAGTGTAGTCTCCACCGGGGAGCTGTTTTTT. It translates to CAWSVVSTGELFF. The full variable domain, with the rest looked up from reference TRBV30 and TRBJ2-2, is SQTIHQWPATLVQPVGSPLSLECTVEGTSNPNLYWYRQAAGRGLQLLFYSVGIGQISSEVPQNLSASRPQDRQFILSSKKLLLSDSGFYLCAWSVVSTGELFFGEGSRLTVL.

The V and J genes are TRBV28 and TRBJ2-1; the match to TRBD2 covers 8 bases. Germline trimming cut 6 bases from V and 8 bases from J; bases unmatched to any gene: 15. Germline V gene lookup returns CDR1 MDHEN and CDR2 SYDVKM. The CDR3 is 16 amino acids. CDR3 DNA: TGTGCCAGCAGCCGTATTACGAGCGGGAGATCGCATGAGCAGTTCTTC. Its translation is CASSRITSGRSHEQFF.

CDR3 in DNA: TGTGCCAGCAGTGAGGCGTATTTGACAAAGGGACTAGCGGGATACACCGGGGAGCTGTTTTTT. Amino acid sequence: CASSEAYLTKGLAGYTGELFF. The gene calls are TRBV28 and TRBJ2-2; 13 nucleotides match TRBD2. The V and J ends lost 5 bases and 3 bases, in that order; junction bases with no gene match: 18. This CDR3 is built from 21 residues. Per the germline V gene, CDR1 is MDHEN and CDR2 is SYDVKM.

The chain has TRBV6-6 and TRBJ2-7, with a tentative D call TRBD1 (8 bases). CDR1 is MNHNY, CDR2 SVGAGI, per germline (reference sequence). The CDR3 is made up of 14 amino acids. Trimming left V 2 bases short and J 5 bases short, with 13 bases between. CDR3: CASSYIQGGDEQYF. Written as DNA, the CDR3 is TGTGCCAGCAGTTACATACAGGGGGGGGACGAGCAGTACTTC.

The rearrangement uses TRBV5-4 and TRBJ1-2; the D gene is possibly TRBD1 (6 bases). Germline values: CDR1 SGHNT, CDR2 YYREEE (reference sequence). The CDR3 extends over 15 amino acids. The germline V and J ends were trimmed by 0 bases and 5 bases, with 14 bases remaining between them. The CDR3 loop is CASSLEPGDTYGYTF. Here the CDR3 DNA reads TGTGCCAGCAGCTTGGAGCCAGGGGATACTTATGGCTACACCTTC.

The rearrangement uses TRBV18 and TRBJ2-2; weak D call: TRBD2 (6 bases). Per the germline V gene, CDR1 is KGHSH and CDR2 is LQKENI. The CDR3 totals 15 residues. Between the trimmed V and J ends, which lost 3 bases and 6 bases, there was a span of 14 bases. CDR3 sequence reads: CASSPSRDFAGELFF. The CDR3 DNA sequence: TGTGCCAGCTCACCCAGCCGGGACTTTGCCGGGGAGCTGTTTTTT.

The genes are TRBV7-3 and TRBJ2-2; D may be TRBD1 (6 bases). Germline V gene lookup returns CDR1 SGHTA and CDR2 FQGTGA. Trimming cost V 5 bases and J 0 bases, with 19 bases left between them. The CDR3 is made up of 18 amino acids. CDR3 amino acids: CASSPVGPGATNTGELFF. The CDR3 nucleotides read TGTGCCAGCAGCCCAGTTGGTCCAGGGGCGACGAACACCGGGGAGCTGTTTTTT.

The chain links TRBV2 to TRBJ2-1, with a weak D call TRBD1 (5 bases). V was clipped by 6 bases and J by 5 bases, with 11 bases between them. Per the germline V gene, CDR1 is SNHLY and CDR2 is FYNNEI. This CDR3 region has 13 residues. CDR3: CASRLAGNNEQFF. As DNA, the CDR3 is TGTGCCAGCAGGTTGGCAGGGAACAATGAGCAGTTCTTC.

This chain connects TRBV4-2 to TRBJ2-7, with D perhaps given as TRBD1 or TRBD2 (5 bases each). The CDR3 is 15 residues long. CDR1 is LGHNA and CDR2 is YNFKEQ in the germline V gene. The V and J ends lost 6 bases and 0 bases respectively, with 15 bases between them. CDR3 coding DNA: TGTGCCAGCAGTAAGGGGTCTACTAGCTCCTACGAGCAGTACTTC. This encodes CASSKGSTSSYEQYF.

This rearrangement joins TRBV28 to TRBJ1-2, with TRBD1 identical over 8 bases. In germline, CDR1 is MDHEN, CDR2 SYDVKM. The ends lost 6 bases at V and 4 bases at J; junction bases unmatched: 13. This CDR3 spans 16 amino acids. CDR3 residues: CASSSGAWGQAYGYTF. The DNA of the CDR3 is TGTGCCAGCAGCTCCGGGGCTTGGGGACAGGCCTATGGCTACACCTTC.

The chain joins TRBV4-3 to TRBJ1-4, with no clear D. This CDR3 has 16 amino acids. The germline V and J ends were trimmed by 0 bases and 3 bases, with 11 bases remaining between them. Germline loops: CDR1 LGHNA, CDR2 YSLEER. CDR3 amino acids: CASSQDFGEANEKLFF. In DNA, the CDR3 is TGCGCCAGCAGCCAAGATTTTGGAGAAGCTAATGAAAAACTGTTTTTT.

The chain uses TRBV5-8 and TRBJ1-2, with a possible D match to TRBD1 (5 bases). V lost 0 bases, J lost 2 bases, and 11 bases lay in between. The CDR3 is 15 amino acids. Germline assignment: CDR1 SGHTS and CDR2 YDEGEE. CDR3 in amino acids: CASSLVEGVNYGYTF. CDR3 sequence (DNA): TGTGCCAGCAGCTTGGTGGAAGGGGTAAACTATGGCTACACCTTC.

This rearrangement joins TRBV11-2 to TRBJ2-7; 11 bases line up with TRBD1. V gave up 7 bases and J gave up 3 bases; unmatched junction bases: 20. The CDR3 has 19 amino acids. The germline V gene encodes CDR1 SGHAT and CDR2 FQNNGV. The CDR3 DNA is TGTGCCAGCAAATTGAGGGAAGATCGGGACAGGGGGAAAGTCTACGAGCAGTACTTC. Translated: CASKLREDRDRGKVYEQYF.

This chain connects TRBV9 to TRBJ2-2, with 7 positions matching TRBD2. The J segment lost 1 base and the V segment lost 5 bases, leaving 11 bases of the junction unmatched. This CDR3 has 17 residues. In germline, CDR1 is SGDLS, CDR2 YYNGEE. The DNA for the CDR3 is TGTGCCAGCAGGTTCAGTACGGGAGGAGAGAACACCGGGGAGCTGTTTTTT. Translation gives CASRFSTGGENTGELFF.

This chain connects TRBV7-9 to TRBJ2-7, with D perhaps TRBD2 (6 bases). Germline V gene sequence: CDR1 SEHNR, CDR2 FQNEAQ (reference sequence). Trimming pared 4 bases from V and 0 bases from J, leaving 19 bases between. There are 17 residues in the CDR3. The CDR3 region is CASSSPGLLRASYEQYF. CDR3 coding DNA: TGTGCCAGCAGCTCGCCGGGACTCCTAAGGGCCTCCTACGAGCAGTACTTC.